The clone carrying this T cell receptor beta chain occurred a few times. Germline lookup yields CDR1 PRHDT and CDR2 FYEKMQ (reference sequence). CDR3 length equals 16 residues. After removal of 5 bases from V and 4 bases from J, the junction contained 9 bases not matched to a gene. The sample originates from a study of blood T cell repertoires in COVID-19. Study information: Spain, Italy and the United States supplied samples that represented acute and convalescent COVID-19. Sources were T cells, B-cell-depleted T cells, or PBMCs; the material itself was cDNA or gDNA.

Per the original methods: Reference gene primers were amplified, and this amplification served to estimate nucleated cell counts. Using immunoSEQ multiplex PCR, the repertoire was profiled, and TCRdb retains in-frame clones only, with some absent. The DNA was the basis for D and trimming; V, J and clone size are from that table. The table records 270,000 or so clones, about 88% of them present only once. The source of this sequence is a woman in her 40s who had recovered from COVID-19. The material sequenced was peripheral blood. The V gene is TRBV13, the J gene TRBJ2-3; 10 bases fit TRBD2. The CDR3 bases are TGTGCCAGCAGCCGAAATAGCGGGAGGTTCCCAGATACGCAGTATTTT. Translating it yields CASSRNSGRFPDTQYF.